These T cell receptor beta chains were read from a single sample in a study of neurological immune-mediated disorders. Using its own MiXCR run on the 5' RACE reads, TCRdb lists one record per CDR3 protein. The data contain under 85,000 distinct CDR3 sequences, 10% of them singletons. Sample: PBMCs. These receptors originate from a man in his forties in good health. The CDR3 runs from the conserved cysteine through the conserved F or W. Fields, in order: J gene, clone size, V gene, D gene, CDR3 protein, CDR3 DNA. The D gene is left open where the match is weak. Rows may omit the clone size; those that give it use once, few, many or a size class.

>TRBJ2-3|many|TRBV5-1|TRBD1
CASSSRTGGDLNTQYF
TGCGCCAGCAGCTCTCGGACAGGGGGCGATTTAAATACGCAGTATTTT
>TRBJ1-1|few|TRBV12-3/TRBV12-4|-
CASSLGGGAFF
TGTGCCAGCAGTTTAGGGGGGGGGGCTTTCTTT
>TRBJ2-7|many|TRBV5-1|TRBD2
CASSAQTSGAGQYF
TGCGCCAGCAGCGCCCAGACTAGCGGGGCTGGGCAGTACTTC
>TRBJ2-3|many|TRBV5-1|-
CASSSYLRTGGTDTQYF
TGCGCCAGCAGCTCCTATCTTCGCACGGGGGGCACAGATACGCAGTATTTT
>TRBJ2-2|many|TRBV5-1|-
CASSSGYTGELFF
TGCGCCAGCAGCTCGGGGTACACCGGGGAGCTGTTTTTT
>TRBJ1-2|many|TRBV27|TRBD1
CASSPQGGGYTF
TGTGCCAGCAGTCCCCAGGGGGGTGGCTACACCTTC
>TRBJ2-3|many|TRBV27|TRBD2
CASSFTGLVTDTQYF
TGTGCCAGCAGTTTCACGGGACTAGTCACAGATACGCAGTATTTT
>TRBJ2-3|many|TRBV24-1|TRBD1
CATSDRTGASTDTQYF
TGTGCCACCAGTGACCGAACAGGGGCTAGCACAGATACGCAGTATTTT
>TRBJ2-7|many|TRBV6-2/TRBV6-3|-
CASSYNRYYEQYF
TGTGCCAGCAGTTATAACAGGTACTACGAGCAGTACTTC
>TRBJ2-2|many|TRBV10-3|-
CAISVPGDGTGELFF
TGTGCCATCAGTGTCCCGGGGGATGGCACCGGGGAGCTGTTTTTT
>TRBJ2-6|many|TRBV5-1|-
CASSLGDSGANVLTF
TGCGCCAGCAGCTTGGGGGATTCTGGGGCCAACGTCCTGACTTTC
>TRBJ2-1|-|TRBV12-3/TRBV12-4|TRBD1
CANRGDRANEQFF
TGTGCCAACCGAGGGGACAGGGCTAATGAGCAGTTCTTC
>TRBJ2-7|few|TRBV28|-
CASSGETGNRYEQYF
TGTGCCAGCTCGGGGGAAACAGGGAATCGGTACGAGCAGTACTTC
>TRBJ2-7|-|TRBV10-2|TRBD2
CASSVRASGPYEQYF
TGCGCCAGCAGTGTTAGGGCTAGCGGTCCCTACGAGCAGTACTTC
>TRBJ1-2|few|TRBV6-5|-
CASSSVQEANYGYTF
TGTGCCAGCAGTTCGGTCCAGGAAGCTAACTATGGCTACACCTTC
>TRBJ2-1|many|TRBV28|TRBD2
CASSLIIGRLAGENEQFF
TGTGCCAGCAGTTTGATTATCGGGAGACTAGCGGGAGAAAATGAGCAGTTCTTC
>TRBJ1-1|many|TRBV14|-
CASSQVGGQTEAFF
TGTGCCAGCAGCCAAGTGGGGGGCCAAACTGAAGCTTTCTTT
>TRBJ2-3|few|TRBV12-3/TRBV12-4|-
CASSSGPGGTDTQYF
TGTGCCAGCAGTTCCGGGCCCGGAGGGACAGATACGCAGTATTTT
>TRBJ1-6|many|TRBV5-5|TRBD1
CASSPDRDSPLHF
TGTGCCAGCAGCCCAGACAGGGATTCACCCCTCCACTTT
>TRBJ2-3|many|TRBV18|-
CASSPGVTSQGTQYF
TGTGCCAGCTCACCAGGGGTGACTTCTCAGGGTACGCAGTATTTT
>TRBJ1-2|-|TRBV29-1|-
CSARTRPGGGYTF
TGCAGCGCGCGGACGAGGCCGGGGGGTGGCTACACCTTC
>TRBJ2-5|many|TRBV28|-
CASSPPEETQYF
TGTGCCAGCAGTCCCCCGGAAGAGACCCAGTACTTC
>TRBJ1-3|many|TRBV5-6|-
CASSLASWVLGNTIYF
TGTGCCAGCAGCTTGGCCAGCTGGGTACTCGGAAACACCATATATTTT
>TRBJ1-1|many|TRBV5-1|-
CASSLAGPEAFF
TGCGCCAGCAGCTTGGCCGGTCCTGAAGCTTTCTTT
>TRBJ1-2|many|TRBV3-1|-
CASSQDLRRSLYGYTF
TGTGCCAGCAGCCAAGATCTTCGGCGCAGTCTCTATGGCTACACCTTC